Ten or more counts support the clone carrying this T cell receptor (beta chain). This entry comes from a study of T-cell reconstitution after alpha-beta-depleted transplantation in children. The library targeted TCRbeta and was prepared with unique molecular identifiers. Via MiXCR, TCRdb re-called the PCR reads, giving one row per CDR3 protein. The table includes 95,000 to 150,000 distinct CDR3 sequences, roughly 23% detected once. The CDR3 is 16 residues long. V dropped 5 bases and J dropped 2; count of bases not matched to a gene: 7. Germline V gene data show CDR1 as SGHAT and CDR2 as FQDESV (reference sequence).

This clonotype originated in a male patient aged 2-9 years who had a stem cell transplant for chronic granulomatous disease, so the T cells may come from the graft donor. The rearrangement joins TRBV11-1 to TRBJ2-1; 9 nucleotides agree with TRBD1. Sequenced here: PBMCs, mostly from graft donor cells, sampled 180 days after TCRalphabeta/CD19-depleted stem cell transplant. The CDR3 spells CASSATGTGPYNEQFF. In DNA form, the CDR3 reads TGTGCCAGCAGCGCCACCGGGACAGGGCCCTACAATGAGCAGTTCTTC.